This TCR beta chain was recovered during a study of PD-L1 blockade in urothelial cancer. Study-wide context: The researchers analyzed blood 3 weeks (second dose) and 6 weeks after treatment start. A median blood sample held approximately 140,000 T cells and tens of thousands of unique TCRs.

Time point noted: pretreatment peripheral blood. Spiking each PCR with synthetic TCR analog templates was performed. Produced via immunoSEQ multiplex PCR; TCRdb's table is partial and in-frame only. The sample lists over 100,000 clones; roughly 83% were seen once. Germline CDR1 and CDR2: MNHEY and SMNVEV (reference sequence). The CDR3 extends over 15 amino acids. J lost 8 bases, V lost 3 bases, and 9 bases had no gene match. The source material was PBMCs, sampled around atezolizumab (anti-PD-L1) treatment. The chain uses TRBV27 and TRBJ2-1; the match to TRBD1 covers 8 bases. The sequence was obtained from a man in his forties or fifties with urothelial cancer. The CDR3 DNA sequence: TGTGCCAGCAGTTTTAGGTCAGGGGGCTTGCATGAGCAGTTCTTC. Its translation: CASSFRSGGLHEQFF.